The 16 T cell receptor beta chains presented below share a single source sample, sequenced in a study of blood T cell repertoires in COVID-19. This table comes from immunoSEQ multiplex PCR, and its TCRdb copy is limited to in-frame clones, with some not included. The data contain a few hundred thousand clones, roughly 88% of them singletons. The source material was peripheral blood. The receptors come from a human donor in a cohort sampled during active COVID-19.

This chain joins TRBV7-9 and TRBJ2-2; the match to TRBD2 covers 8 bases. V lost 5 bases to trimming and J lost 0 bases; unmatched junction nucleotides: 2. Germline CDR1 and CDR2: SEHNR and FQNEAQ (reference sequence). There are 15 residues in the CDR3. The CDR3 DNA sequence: TGTGCCAGCAGCCGGACTAGCCCGAACACCGGGGAGCTGTTTTTT. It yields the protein CASSRTSPNTGELFF.

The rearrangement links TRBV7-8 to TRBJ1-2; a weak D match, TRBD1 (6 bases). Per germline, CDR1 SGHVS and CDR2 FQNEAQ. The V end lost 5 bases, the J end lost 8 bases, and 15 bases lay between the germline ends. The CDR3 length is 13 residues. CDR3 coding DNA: TGTGCCAGCAGCCCAAGGGCAGGGGTCGGCTACACCTTC. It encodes CASSPRAGVGYTF.

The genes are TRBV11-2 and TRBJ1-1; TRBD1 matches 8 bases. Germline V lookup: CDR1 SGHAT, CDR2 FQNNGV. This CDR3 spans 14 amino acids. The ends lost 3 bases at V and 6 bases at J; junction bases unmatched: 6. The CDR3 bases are TGTGCCAGCAGCTTTTTTCAGGGGGCTTCTGAAGCTTTCTTT. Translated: CASSFFQGASEAFF. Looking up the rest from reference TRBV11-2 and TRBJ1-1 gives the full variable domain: EAGVAQSPRYKIIEKRQSVAFWCNPISGHATLYWYQQILGQGPKLLIQFQNNGVVDDSQLPKDRFSAERLKGVDSTLKIQPAKLEDSAVYLCASSFFQGASEAFFGQGTRLTVV.

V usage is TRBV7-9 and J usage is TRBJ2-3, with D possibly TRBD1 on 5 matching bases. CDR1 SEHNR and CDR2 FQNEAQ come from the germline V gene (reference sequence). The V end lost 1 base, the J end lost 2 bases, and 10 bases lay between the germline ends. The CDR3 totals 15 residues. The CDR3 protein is CASSLGLGDTDTQYF. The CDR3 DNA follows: TGTGCCAGCAGCTTAGGGCTAGGGGACACAGATACGCAGTATTTT.

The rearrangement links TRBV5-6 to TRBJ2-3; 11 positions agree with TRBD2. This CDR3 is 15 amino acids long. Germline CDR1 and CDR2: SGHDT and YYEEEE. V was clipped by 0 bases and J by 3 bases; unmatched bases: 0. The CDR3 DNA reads TGTGCCAGCAGCTTGGCTAGCGGGGGGACAGATACGCAGTATTTT. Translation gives CASSLASGGTDTQYF.

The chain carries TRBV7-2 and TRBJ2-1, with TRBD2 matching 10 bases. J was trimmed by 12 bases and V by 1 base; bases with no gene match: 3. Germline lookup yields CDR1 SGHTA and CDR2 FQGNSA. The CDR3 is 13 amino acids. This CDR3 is CASSLERLAGQFF. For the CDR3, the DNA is TGTGCCAGCAGCTTAGAGAGACTAGCGGGGCAGTTCTTC.

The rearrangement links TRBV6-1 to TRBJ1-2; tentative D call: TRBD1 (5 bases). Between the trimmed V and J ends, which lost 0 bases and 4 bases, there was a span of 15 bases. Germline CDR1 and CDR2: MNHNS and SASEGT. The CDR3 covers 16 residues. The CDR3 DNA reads TGTGCCAGCAGTGAAGCGGGCGCAGGGCACGGCTATGGCTACACCTTC. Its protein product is CASSEAGAGHGYGYTF.

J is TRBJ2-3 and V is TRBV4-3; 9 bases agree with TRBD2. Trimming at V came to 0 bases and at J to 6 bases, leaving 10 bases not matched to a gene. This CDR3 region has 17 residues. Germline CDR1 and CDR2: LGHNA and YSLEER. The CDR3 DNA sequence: TGCGCCAGCAGCCAAGAGGGTTTAGCGGGGGCCTATGATACGCAGTATTTT. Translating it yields CASSQEGLAGAYDTQYF.

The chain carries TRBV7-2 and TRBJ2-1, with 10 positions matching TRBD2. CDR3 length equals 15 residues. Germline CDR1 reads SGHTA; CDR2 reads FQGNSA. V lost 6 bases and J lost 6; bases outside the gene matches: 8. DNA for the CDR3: TGTGCCAGCAGGCAAGCGGGGGGGGCCGGCAATGAGCAGTTCTTC. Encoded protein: CASRQAGGAGNEQFF.

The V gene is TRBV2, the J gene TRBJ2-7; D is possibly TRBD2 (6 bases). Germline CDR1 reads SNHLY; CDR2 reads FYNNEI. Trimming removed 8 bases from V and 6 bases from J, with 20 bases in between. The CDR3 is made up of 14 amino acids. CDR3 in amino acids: CASERLRGAGEQYF. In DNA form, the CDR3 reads TGTGCCAGCGAGAGGCTGCGGGGTGCGGGCGAGCAGTACTTC. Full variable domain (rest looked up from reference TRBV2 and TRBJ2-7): EPEVTQTPSHQVTQMGQEVILRCVPISNHLYFYWYRQILGQKVEFLVSFYNNEISEKSEIFDDQFSVERPDGSNFTLKIRSTKLEDSAMYFCASERLRGAGEQYFGPGTRLTVT.

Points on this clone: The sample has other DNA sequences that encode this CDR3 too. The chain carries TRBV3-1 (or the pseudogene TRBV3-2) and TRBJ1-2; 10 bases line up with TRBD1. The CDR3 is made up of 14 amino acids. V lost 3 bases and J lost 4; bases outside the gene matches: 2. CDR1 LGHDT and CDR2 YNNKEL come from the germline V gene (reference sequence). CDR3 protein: CASSQGDRGYGYTF. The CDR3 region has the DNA TGTGCCAGCAGCCAGGGGGACAGGGGCTATGGCTACACCTTC.

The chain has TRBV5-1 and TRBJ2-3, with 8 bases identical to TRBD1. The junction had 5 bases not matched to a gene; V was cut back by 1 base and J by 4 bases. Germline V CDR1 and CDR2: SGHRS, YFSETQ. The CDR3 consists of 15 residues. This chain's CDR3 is CASSLSGQAADTQYF. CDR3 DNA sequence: TGCGCCAGCAGCTTGTCGGGACAGGCCGCAGATACGCAGTATTTT.

CDR3 nucleotide sequence: TGTGCCAGCAGTCAGGGGGCCCGAAACACTGAAGCTTTCTTT. Protein product: CASSQGARNTEAFF. This chain joins TRBV3-1 (or the pseudogene TRBV3-2) and TRBJ1-1; TRBD1 agrees at 8 bases. The junction had 5 bases not matched to a gene; V was cut back by 6 bases and J by 2 bases. Germline CDR1 and CDR2: LGHDT and YNNKEL (reference sequence). The CDR3 loop spans 14 amino acids.

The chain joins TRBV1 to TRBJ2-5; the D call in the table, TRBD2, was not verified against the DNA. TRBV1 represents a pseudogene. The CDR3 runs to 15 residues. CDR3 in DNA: TGCACCAGCAGCCAAGTACAAGCGGGAGATGAGACCCAGTACTTC. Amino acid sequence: CTSSQVQAGDETQYF.

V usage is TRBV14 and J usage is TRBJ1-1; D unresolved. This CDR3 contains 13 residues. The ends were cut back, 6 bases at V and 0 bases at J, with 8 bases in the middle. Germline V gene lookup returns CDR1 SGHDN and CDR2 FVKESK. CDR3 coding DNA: TGTGCCAGCAGACTATACGTGAACACTGAAGCTTTCTTT. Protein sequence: CASRLYVNTEAFF.

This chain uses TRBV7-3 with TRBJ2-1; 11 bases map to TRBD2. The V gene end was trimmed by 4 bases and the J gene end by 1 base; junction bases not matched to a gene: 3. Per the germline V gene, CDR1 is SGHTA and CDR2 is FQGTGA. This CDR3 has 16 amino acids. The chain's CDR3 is CASSSRTSGSYNEQFF. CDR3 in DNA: TGTGCCAGCAGCTCTCGGACTAGCGGGTCCTACAATGAGCAGTTCTTC.